Listed below are T cell receptor beta chains from one sample, sequenced in a study of blood T cell repertoires in COVID-19. TCRdb's copy holds only in-frame clones and misses some; the assay was immunoSEQ multiplex PCR. Of about 280,000 clones in the sample, around nine tenths were seen once. The sample consisted of PBMCs or T cells enriched from blood (not recorded which). These receptors were obtained from a woman aged 40 to 55 who had recovered from COVID-19. Both conserved end residues are part of each CDR3. The order of the fields is J gene, D gene, V gene, CDR3 DNA, CDR3 protein. D genes are given only for firm matches.

TRBJ2-7 | TRBD1 | TRBV14 | TGTGCCAGCAGCCAAAAGATTGGACAGGGGGACAACGAGCAGTACTTC | CASSQKIGQGDNEQYF
TRBJ2-7 | TRBD2 | TRBV5-1 | TGCGCCAGCAGCTTGGAGCTAGCGGGACCGGGCGAGCAGTACTTC | CASSLELAGPGEQYF
TRBJ1-3 | - | TRBV5-1 | TGCGCCAGCAGAACAGAAGGTCGTGGCCCAAACACCATATATTTT | CASRTEGRGPNTIYF
TRBJ2-5 | - | TRBV12-3/TRBV12-4 | TGTGCCAGCAGCCTTATATCCGGGGGGACCCAGTACTTC | CASSLISGGTQYF
TRBJ1-4 | TRBD1 | TRBV18 | TGTGCCAGCTCACCAAAGCAGGGGGGTGATGAAAAACTGTTTTTT | CASSPKQGGDEKLFF
TRBJ2-1 | - | TRBV4-2 | TGTGCCAGCAGTCAAGTGGGCCAGCAGAATGAGCAGTTCTTC | CASSQVGQQNEQFF
TRBJ1-1 | - | TRBV18 | TGTGCCAGCTCACCACCAGAGCGGGCGGGTGGAGCTTTCTTT | CASSPPERAGGAFF
TRBJ1-5 | TRBD1 | TRBV7-2 | TGTGCCAGCAGCTTAGACCGACAGGGTGGCAATCAGCCCCAGCATTTT | CASSLDRQGGNQPQHF
TRBJ1-5 | - | TRBV27 | TGTGCCAGCAGTTCAGTCAATAGCAATCAGCCCCAGCATTTT | CASSSVNSNQPQHF
TRBJ2-3 | - | TRBV7-2 | TGTGCCAGCAGCCCTGGGCCACACACAGATACGCAGTATTTT | CASSPGPHTDTQYF